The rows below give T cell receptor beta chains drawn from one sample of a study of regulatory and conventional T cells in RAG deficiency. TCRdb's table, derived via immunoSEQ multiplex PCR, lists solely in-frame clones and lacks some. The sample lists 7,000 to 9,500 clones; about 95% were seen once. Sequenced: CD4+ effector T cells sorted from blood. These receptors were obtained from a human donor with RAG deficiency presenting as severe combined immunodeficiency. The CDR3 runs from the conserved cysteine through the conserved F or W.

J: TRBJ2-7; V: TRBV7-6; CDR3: CASSLAGQGVTYEQYF
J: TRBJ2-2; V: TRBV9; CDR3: CASSVGHRDAGELFF
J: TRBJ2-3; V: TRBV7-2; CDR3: CASSVTDTQYF
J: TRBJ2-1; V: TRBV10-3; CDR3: CAIRGQGRVESEQFF
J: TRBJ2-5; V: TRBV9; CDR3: CASSDGRGLQETQYF
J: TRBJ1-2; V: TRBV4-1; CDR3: CASSQDPTSYGYTF
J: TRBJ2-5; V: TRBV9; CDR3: CASSVGQGRPQETQYF
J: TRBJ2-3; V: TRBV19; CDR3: CASSTVSTDTQYF
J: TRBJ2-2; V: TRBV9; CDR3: CASSIGQGLPNTGELFF
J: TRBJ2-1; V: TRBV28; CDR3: CASRRWGGTYNEQFF
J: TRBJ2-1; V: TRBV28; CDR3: CASTTAGLAAYNEQFF
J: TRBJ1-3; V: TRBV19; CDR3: CASSILSGTAVGNTIYF
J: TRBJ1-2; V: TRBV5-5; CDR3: CASSSPSREGAGGYTF
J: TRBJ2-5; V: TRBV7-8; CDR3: CASSYGSEETQYF
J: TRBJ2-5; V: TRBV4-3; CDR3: CASSQDQETQYF
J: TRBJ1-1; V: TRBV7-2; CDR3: CASSLDRGYEAFF
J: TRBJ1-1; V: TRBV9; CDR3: CASNREVGTEAFF
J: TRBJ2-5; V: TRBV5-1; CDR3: CASSPQGPETQYF
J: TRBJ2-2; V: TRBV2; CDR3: CASSRDRDMTGELFF
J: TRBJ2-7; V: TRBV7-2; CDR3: CASSGDRARSYEQYF
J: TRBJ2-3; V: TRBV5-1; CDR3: CASSLLGAGDTQYF
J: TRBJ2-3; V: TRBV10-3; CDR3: CAISVGQGSTDTQYF
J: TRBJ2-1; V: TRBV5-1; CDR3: CASSLVALVGVRSYNEQFF
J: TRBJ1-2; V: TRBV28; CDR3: CASSTLGGRGGYGYTF
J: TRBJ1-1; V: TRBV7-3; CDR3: CASSQSQATEAFF
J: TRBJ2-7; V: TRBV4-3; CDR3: CASSQAPGLAGYYEQYF
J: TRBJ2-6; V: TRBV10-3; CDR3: CATLRGSGANVLTF
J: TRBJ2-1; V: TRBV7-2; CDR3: CASRLAGYNEQFF
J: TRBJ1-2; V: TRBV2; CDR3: CASIHARTDPSYGYTF
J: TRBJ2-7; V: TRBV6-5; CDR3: CASSYSSGRGYEQYF
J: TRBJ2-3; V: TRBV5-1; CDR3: CASSLGGPHTDTQYF
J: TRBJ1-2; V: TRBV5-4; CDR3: CASSRDNYGYTF
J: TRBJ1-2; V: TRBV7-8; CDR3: CASSRGGRRGGYTF
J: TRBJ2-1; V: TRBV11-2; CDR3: CASSLQGLYNEQFF
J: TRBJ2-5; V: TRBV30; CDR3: CAWSVRRVQETQYF
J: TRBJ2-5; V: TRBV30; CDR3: CAWSGGQGGAKTQYF
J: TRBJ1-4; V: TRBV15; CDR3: CATSRDGTATNEKLFF
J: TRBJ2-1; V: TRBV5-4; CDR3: CASSLGGSYNEQFF
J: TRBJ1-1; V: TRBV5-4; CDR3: CASSRTAGEAFF
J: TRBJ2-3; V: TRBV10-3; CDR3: CAINPSDSTDTQYF
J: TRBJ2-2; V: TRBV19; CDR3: CASSTGTGNTGELFF
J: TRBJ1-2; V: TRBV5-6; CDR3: CASSLGTNYGYTF
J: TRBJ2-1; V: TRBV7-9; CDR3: CASSFGTYNEQFF
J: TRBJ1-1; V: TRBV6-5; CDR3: CASSYSRGPWTEAFF
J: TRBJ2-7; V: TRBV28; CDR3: CASSLSPGTGAYEQYF
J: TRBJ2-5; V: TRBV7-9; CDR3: CASSLDLLYQETQYF
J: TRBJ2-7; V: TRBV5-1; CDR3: CASSLAGTGGYEQYF
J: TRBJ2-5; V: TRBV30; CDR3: CAWASREKGTQYF
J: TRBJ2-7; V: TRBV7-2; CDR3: CASSLVFSYEQYF
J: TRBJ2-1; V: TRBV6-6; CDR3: CASSYTYNEQFF
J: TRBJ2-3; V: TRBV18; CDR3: CASSPQGWATDTQYF
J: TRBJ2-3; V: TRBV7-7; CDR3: CASSLGPTPTDTQYF
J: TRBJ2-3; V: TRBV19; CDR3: CASSMGLGTLQDTQYF
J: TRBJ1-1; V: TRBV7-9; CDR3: CASSRNRGTEAFF
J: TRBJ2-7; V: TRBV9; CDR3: CASSAAGLSYEQYF
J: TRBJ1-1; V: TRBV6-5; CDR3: CASSYLGFGTEAFF
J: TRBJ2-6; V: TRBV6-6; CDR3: CASSSLRAFGANVLTF
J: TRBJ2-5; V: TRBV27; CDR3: CASSPLYPETQYF
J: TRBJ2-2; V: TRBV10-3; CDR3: CAIMREAGELFF